This T cell receptor beta chain was captured by sequencing in a study of cytomegalovirus exposure and HLA in healthy donors. The PCR employed 60 Vbeta primers together with 13 Jbeta primers. Only in-frame clones appear in the TCRdb table, and some are missing; sequencing was by immunoSEQ multiplex PCR. This sample has about 160,000 clones; approximately 79% occur once, and the top ten carry approximately 6.9%. As to this clone: Its target is unknown.

In nominal health when sampled, donors likely had unrecorded immune exposures nonetheless. Study-level points and caveats: Researchers reported in a later analysis that common viral pathogens appeared linked to several top clusters. Published work reported that the classifier diagnosed cytomegalovirus status with high specificity and sensitivity.

This receptor was identified in a man aged 35 to 55 in good health and CMV-seropositive. The material sequenced was PBMCs.

The chain's CDR3 is CASSLLAGVTGELFF. DNA for the CDR3: TGTGCCAGCAGTTTACTAGCGGGGGTTACCGGGGAGCTGTTTTTT. This sequence joins TRBV27 and TRBJ2-2, with TRBD2 identical over 10 bases. Losses at the gene ends were 2 bases for V and 5 bases for J; bases not matched to a gene: 2. Germline V gives CDR1 MNHEY, CDR2 SMNVEV (reference sequence). The CDR3 length is 15 residues.